This is a list of T cell receptor beta chains from one sample in a study of T cells in Graves' hyperthyroidism and ophthalmopathy. TCRdb independently ran MiXCR on the multiplex PCR reads; one entry per CDR3 protein. The data contain some 770,000 distinct CDR3 sequences, 16% of them seen just once; the ten biggest clones take up under 10%. The material sequenced was blood. All receptors derive from a man aged 18-30 years with Graves' hyperthyroidism. CDR3s include the opening cysteine and the closing phenylalanine or tryptophan. D genes are given only for firm matches. Clone size is shown for a subset of rows, as once, few, many or a class of expanded clone.

j_call: TRBJ2-3
clone_size: many
d_call: -
v_call: TRBV28
cdr3_aa: CASSFYRSNPSTDTQYF
cdr3_nt: TGTGCCAGCAGTTTTTACCGTTCCAATCCTAGCACAGATACGCAGTATTTT

j_call: TRBJ2-5
clone_size: -
d_call: -
v_call: TRBV7-3
cdr3_aa: CASSLKSSGFETQYF
cdr3_nt: TGTGCCAGCAGCTTAAAAAGTAGTGGTTTCGAGACCCAGTACTTC

j_call: TRBJ2-1
clone_size: -
d_call: -
v_call: TRBV19
cdr3_aa: CASSTDYSYEQFF
cdr3_nt: TGTGCCAGTAGTACCGACTATTCGTATGAGCAGTTCTTC

j_call: TRBJ1-2
clone_size: -
d_call: -
v_call: TRBV6-1
cdr3_aa: CASRIRDTFPNYGYTF
cdr3_nt: TGTGCCAGCAGGATCCGGGACACATTCCCTAACTATGGCTACACCTTC

j_call: TRBJ2-3
clone_size: many
d_call: TRBD2
v_call: TRBV20-1
cdr3_aa: CSARVSSGSSTDTQYF
cdr3_nt: TGCAGTGCTAGAGTTTCTAGCGGGTCTAGCACAGATACGCAGTATTTT

j_call: TRBJ1-2
clone_size: -
d_call: -
v_call: TRBV12-3/TRBV12-4
cdr3_aa: CASTNLGRLNYGYTF
cdr3_nt: TGTGCCAGCACCAATCTTGGCCGACTAAACTATGGCTACACCTTC

j_call: TRBJ2-5
clone_size: -
d_call: TRBD1
v_call: TRBV15
cdr3_aa: CATSRVGGQETQYF
cdr3_nt: TGTGCCACCAGCAGAGTAGGGGGCCAGGAGACCCAGTACTTC

j_call: TRBJ2-7
clone_size: -
d_call: -
v_call: TRBV9
cdr3_aa: CASSVGPGSTNEQYF
cdr3_nt: TGTGCCAGCAGCGTAGGTCCGGGATCGACGAACGAGCAGTACTTC

j_call: TRBJ1-1
clone_size: -
d_call: -
v_call: TRBV5-5
cdr3_aa: CASSWGASPEAFF
cdr3_nt: TGTGCCAGCAGCTGGGGGGCGTCCCCTGAAGCTTTCTTT

j_call: TRBJ1-2
clone_size: -
d_call: -
v_call: TRBV12-3/TRBV12-4
cdr3_aa: CASSCVGGYTF
cdr3_nt: TGTGCCAGCAGCTGCGTGGGTGGCTACACCTTC

j_call: TRBJ2-7
clone_size: few
d_call: -
v_call: TRBV11-2
cdr3_aa: CASSLVWQLSAYEQYF
cdr3_nt: TGTGCCAGCAGCTTAGTCTGGCAGCTATCGGCCTACGAGCAGTACTTC

j_call: TRBJ1-2
clone_size: few
d_call: -
v_call: TRBV6-1
cdr3_aa: CASSSLQGFGGYTF
cdr3_nt: TGTGCCAGCAGCTCATTGCAGGGGTTTGGTGGCTACACCTTC

j_call: TRBJ2-7
clone_size: -
d_call: -
v_call: TRBV27
cdr3_aa: CASSPIGSGPYEQCF
cdr3_nt: TGTGCCAGCAGTCCCATAGGGAGCGGCCCCTACGAGCAGTGCTTC

j_call: TRBJ2-5
clone_size: -
d_call: TRBD2
v_call: TRBV20-1
cdr3_aa: CSARWGGQETQYF
cdr3_nt: TGCAGTGCTAGGTGGGGGGGGCAAGAGACCCAGTACTTC

j_call: TRBJ2-5
clone_size: -
d_call: TRBD2
v_call: TRBV11-2
cdr3_aa: CASSSSYYGAGDETQYF
cdr3_nt: TGTGCCAGCAGCTCTTCCTACTATGGAGCGGGAGATGAGACCCAGTACTTC

j_call: TRBJ1-2
clone_size: many
d_call: -
v_call: TRBV2
cdr3_aa: CAHPDTNYGYTF
cdr3_nt: TGTGCCCACCCGGACACCAACTATGGCTACACCTTC

j_call: TRBJ2-1
clone_size: once
d_call: -
v_call: TRBV5-4
cdr3_aa: CASSLVSPGNEQFF
cdr3_nt: TGTGCCAGCAGCTTGGTTAGCCCGGGAAATGAGCAGTTCTTC

j_call: TRBJ2-1
clone_size: -
d_call: TRBD2
v_call: TRBV20-1
cdr3_aa: CSAGREFRSYNEQFF
cdr3_nt: TGCAGTGCTGGGAGGGAGTTCCGCTCCTACAATGAGCAGTTCTTC

j_call: TRBJ1-1
clone_size: few
d_call: -
v_call: TRBV12-5
cdr3_aa: CASGFGPDIIEAFF
cdr3_nt: TGTGCTAGTGGTTTCGGGCCGGACATTATTGAAGCTTTCTTT

j_call: TRBJ2-5
clone_size: -
d_call: TRBD1
v_call: TRBV5-5
cdr3_aa: CASNLEGTVNQETQYF
cdr3_nt: TGTGCCAGCAACCTTGAAGGGACAGTCAATCAAGAGACCCAGTACTTC

j_call: TRBJ2-7
clone_size: many
d_call: TRBD2
v_call: TRBV2
cdr3_aa: CASRHSWTSGRGEQYF
cdr3_nt: TGTGCCAGCAGGCACTCTTGGACTAGCGGGAGGGGTGAGCAGTACTTC

j_call: TRBJ2-1
clone_size: many
d_call: -
v_call: TRBV12-3/TRBV12-4
cdr3_aa: CASTEGSYNEQFF
cdr3_nt: TGTGCCAGCACTGAGGGGTCCTACAATGAGCAGTTCTTC

j_call: TRBJ1-1
clone_size: many
d_call: -
v_call: TRBV27
cdr3_aa: CASSYPEAFF
cdr3_nt: TGTGCCAGCAGTTACCCTGAAGCTTTCTTT

j_call: TRBJ2-1
clone_size: many
d_call: TRBD1
v_call: TRBV18
cdr3_aa: CASSPQGVDYNEQFF
cdr3_nt: TGTGCCAGCTCACCCCAGGGGGTGGACTACAATGAGCAGTTCTTC

j_call: TRBJ2-7
clone_size: many
d_call: -
v_call: TRBV11-1
cdr3_aa: CASSLNGVGSYEQYF
cdr3_nt: TGTGCCAGCAGCTTAAACGGGGTCGGATCCTACGAGCAGTACTTC

j_call: TRBJ1-1
clone_size: many
d_call: -
v_call: TRBV27
cdr3_aa: CASIEKIWGRNTEAFF
cdr3_nt: TGTGCCAGCATCGAAAAAATCTGGGGTAGGAACACTGAAGCTTTCTTT

j_call: TRBJ2-4
clone_size: -
d_call: -
v_call: TRBV6-1
cdr3_aa: CASSEGRGSGLNIQYF
cdr3_nt: TGTGCCAGCAGTGAAGGGAGGGGGAGCGGATTAAACATTCAGTACTTC

j_call: TRBJ2-1
clone_size: many
d_call: TRBD2
v_call: TRBV20-1
cdr3_aa: CSAGTVLTSGSWNEQFF
cdr3_nt: TGCAGTGCCGGGACAGTCCTGACTAGCGGGAGTTGGAATGAGCAGTTCTTC

j_call: TRBJ2-7
clone_size: many
d_call: -
v_call: TRBV20-1
cdr3_aa: CSARVWTVSSYEQYF
cdr3_nt: TGCAGTGCTAGAGTCTGGACTGTGAGCTCCTACGAGCAGTACTTC

j_call: TRBJ2-7
clone_size: -
d_call: TRBD2
v_call: TRBV4-2
cdr3_aa: CASSQGLAGAGEQYF
cdr3_nt: TGTGCCAGCAGCCAAGGGCTAGCGGGAGCGGGGGAGCAGTACTTC

j_call: TRBJ2-1
clone_size: -
d_call: TRBD2
v_call: TRBV19
cdr3_aa: CASTTSGRAHNEQFF
cdr3_nt: TGTGCCAGTACCACTAGCGGGAGGGCCCACAATGAGCAGTTCTTC

j_call: TRBJ2-5
clone_size: many
d_call: -
v_call: TRBV12-3/TRBV12-4
cdr3_aa: CASSYGAPKETQYF
cdr3_nt: TGTGCCAGCAGTTACGGAGCGCCCAAGGAGACCCAGTACTTC

j_call: TRBJ2-7
clone_size: many
d_call: TRBD1
v_call: TRBV20-1
cdr3_aa: CSARDRVAEQYF
cdr3_nt: TGCAGTGCAAGGGACAGGGTGGCCGAGCAGTACTTC

j_call: TRBJ2-4
clone_size: many
d_call: -
v_call: TRBV6-1
cdr3_aa: CASSRAVKGEKNIQYF
cdr3_nt: TGTGCCAGCAGTCGCGCGGTCAAGGGGGAGAAAAACATTCAGTACTTC

j_call: TRBJ2-7
clone_size: -
d_call: TRBD1
v_call: TRBV5-5
cdr3_aa: CASSPGQGIVYEQYF
cdr3_nt: TGTGCCAGCAGCCCAGGACAGGGGATTGTCTACGAGCAGTACTTC

j_call: TRBJ2-2
clone_size: -
d_call: -
v_call: TRBV5-1
cdr3_aa: CASSLEVRRRHTGELFF
cdr3_nt: TGCGCCAGCAGCTTGGAGGTACGACGGCGGCACACCGGGGAGCTGTTTTTT

j_call: TRBJ2-1
clone_size: few
d_call: -
v_call: TRBV2
cdr3_aa: CASTGLNSYNEQFF
cdr3_nt: TGTGCCAGCACGGGACTGAACTCCTACAATGAGCAGTTCTTC

j_call: TRBJ1-2
clone_size: few
d_call: -
v_call: TRBV2
cdr3_aa: CASRGNLEYGYTF
cdr3_nt: TGTGCCAGCAGGGGCAACTTAGAATATGGCTACACCTTC

j_call: TRBJ2-5
clone_size: many
d_call: -
v_call: TRBV20-1
cdr3_aa: CSASSPDKSIETQYF
cdr3_nt: TGCAGTGCTAGTTCACCGGACAAGTCAATAGAGACCCAGTACTTC

j_call: TRBJ2-1
clone_size: -
d_call: -
v_call: TRBV25-1
cdr3_aa: CASSEYLGEQFF
cdr3_nt: TGTGCCAGCAGTGAATACCTGGGAGAGCAGTTCTTC

j_call: TRBJ2-7
clone_size: few
d_call: TRBD2
v_call: TRBV5-5
cdr3_aa: CASSFSLAGAEQYF
cdr3_nt: TGTGCCAGCAGCTTTAGCCTAGCGGGAGCCGAGCAGTACTTC

j_call: TRBJ1-2
clone_size: -
d_call: TRBD1
v_call: TRBV28
cdr3_aa: CASSKMSGGFYGYTF
cdr3_nt: TGTGCCAGCAGTAAGATGTCAGGGGGCTTCTATGGCTACACCTTC

j_call: TRBJ1-1
clone_size: -
d_call: TRBD1
v_call: TRBV6-1
cdr3_aa: CASKPSGGKRNTEAFF
cdr3_nt: TGTGCCAGCAAACCCTCAGGGGGGAAGAGGAACACTGAAGCTTTCTTT

j_call: TRBJ2-1
clone_size: -
d_call: TRBD2
v_call: TRBV6-1
cdr3_aa: CASTPLPGLAGVTDEQFF
cdr3_nt: TGTGCCAGCACGCCTCTCCCGGGACTAGCGGGAGTGACGGATGAGCAGTTCTTC

j_call: TRBJ2-7
clone_size: -
d_call: TRBD1
v_call: TRBV27
cdr3_aa: CASKPIGTADREQYF
cdr3_nt: TGTGCCAGCAAACCAATCGGGACAGCGGATCGGGAGCAGTACTTC

j_call: TRBJ2-3
clone_size: -
d_call: TRBD2
v_call: TRBV2
cdr3_aa: CASSERLAGSDTQYF
cdr3_nt: TGTGCCAGCAGTGAGAGACTAGCGGGTTCAGATACGCAGTATTTT

j_call: TRBJ2-3
clone_size: many
d_call: TRBD2
v_call: TRBV7-3
cdr3_aa: CASAGAADTQYF
cdr3_nt: TGTGCATCAGCGGGAGCGGCAGATACGCAGTATTTT

j_call: TRBJ1-6
clone_size: many
d_call: -
v_call: TRBV30
cdr3_aa: CAWSGVGNSPLHF
cdr3_nt: TGTGCCTGGAGTGGGGTGGGGAATTCACCCCTCCACTTT

j_call: TRBJ2-2
clone_size: few
d_call: -
v_call: TRBV11-3
cdr3_aa: CASTRMAESGGELFF
cdr3_nt: TGTGCCAGCACCCGAATGGCGGAATCGGGAGGGGAGCTGTTTTTT

j_call: TRBJ1-2
clone_size: few
d_call: TRBD1
v_call: TRBV4-3
cdr3_aa: CASSQDVSGGYGYTF
cdr3_nt: TGCGCCAGCAGCCAAGATGTGTCAGGGGGATACGGCTACACCTTC

j_call: TRBJ2-7
clone_size: -
d_call: TRBD2
v_call: TRBV5-5
cdr3_aa: CASSVGLATSYEQYF
cdr3_nt: TGTGCCAGCAGCGTGGGACTAGCTACCTCCTACGAGCAGTACTTC

j_call: TRBJ1-1
clone_size: few
d_call: TRBD1
v_call: TRBV29-1
cdr3_aa: CSVRTGRLTEAFF
cdr3_nt: TGCAGCGTTCGGACAGGGAGGCTCACTGAAGCTTTCTTT

j_call: TRBJ2-1
clone_size: -
d_call: TRBD2
v_call: TRBV3-1
cdr3_aa: CASSQGGGRGLDNEQFF
cdr3_nt: TGTGCCAGCAGCCAAGGAGGCGGGAGGGGACTTGACAATGAGCAGTTCTTC

j_call: TRBJ2-1
clone_size: -
d_call: TRBD2
v_call: TRBV5-5
cdr3_aa: CASSSPGLAGPSSYNEQFF
cdr3_nt: TGTGCCAGCAGCTCACCGGGACTAGCGGGGCCCAGCTCCTACAATGAGCAGTTCTTC

j_call: TRBJ2-7
clone_size: many
d_call: -
v_call: TRBV20-1
cdr3_aa: CSARDRAGYEQYF
cdr3_nt: TGCAGTGCTAGAGATCGGGCGGGATACGAGCAGTACTTC